This passage covers 7 T cell receptor beta chains from one sample sequenced in a study of STAT3 mutations in large granular lymphocyte leukemia. Overall study findings and caveats: In T-cell large granular lymphocyte leukemia, about half of patients showed multiple immunodominant subclonotypes.

The antigens these receptors bind are not known. Clones were sequenced by immunoSEQ multiplex PCR, and TCRdb holds only the in-frame ones, with some missing. Of 2,500 or so clones listed, 31% are singletons. Sequenced input: PBMCs. The source is a human donor with T large granular lymphocyte leukemia. Some clones in this sample may be carry-over from other donors' samples.

This clone was found a few times. The J gene is TRBJ2-7, the V gene TRBV5-1; D gene unclear. The germline gives CDR1 SGHRS, CDR2 YFSETQ. V was clipped by 4 bases and J by 0 bases, with 11 bases between them. The CDR3 runs to 14 residues. The CDR3 loop reads CASSPQDPSYEQYF. CDR3 coding DNA: TGCGCCAGCAGCCCCCAGGACCCCTCCTACGAGCAGTACTTC.

The chain carries TRBV7-9 and TRBJ2-7, with D hard to call. This CDR3 has 11 residues. V dropped 1 base and J dropped 3 bases, with 1 base sitting between them. Germline V gives CDR1 SEHNR, CDR2 FQNEAQ (reference sequence). The CDR3 reads CASSLDYEQYF. DNA of the CDR3: TGTGCCAGCAGCTTAGACTACGAGCAGTACTTC.

This clone was seen a few times. The chain carries TRBV30 and TRBJ1-1, with 7 bases aligning to TRBD1. CDR3 length: 12 amino acids. Germline CDR1 GTSNPN, CDR2 SVGIG (reference sequence). With 3 bases clipped from V and 5 bases from J, the junction kept 3 bases outside the gene matches. The CDR3 DNA sequence: TGTGCCTGGAGCAGACAGGGAACTGAAGCTTTCTTT. Translation: CAWSRQGTEAFF. Based on the CDR3 plus reference TRBV30 and TRBJ1-1, the full variable domain is SQTIHQWPATLVQPVGSPLSLECTVEGTSNPNLYWYRQAAGRGLQLLFYSVGIGQISSEVPQNLSASRPQDRQFILSSKKLLLSDSGFYLCAWSRQGTEAFFGQGTRLTVV.

The sample holds a few counts of this clone. One end of the junction varies from germline; a read error may be responsible. V usage is TRBV18 and J usage is TRBJ1-1; 12 bases match TRBD1. CDR3 length equals 14 residues. Germline V gene sequence: CDR1 KGHSH, CDR2 LQKENI. The CDR3 region is CASSPPAGTGGEIF. Here the CDR3 DNA reads TGTGCCAGCTCACCCCCGGCAGGGACAGGGGGCGAGATCTTT.

This clone was seen more than once but under ten times. The J gene is TRBJ2-1, the V gene TRBV2, with D possibly TRBD2 on 7 matching bases. The CDR3 loop spans 13 amino acids. Looked up from germline, CDR1 is SNHLY and CDR2 is FYNNEI. The V end lost 6 bases, the J end lost 15 bases, and 21 bases lay between the germline ends. CDR3 sequence (DNA): TGTGCCAGCAGGGAAACAGGGAGCGGGGATGGGTTCTTC. Protein: CASRETGSGDGFF.

The count of this clone is one. The chain employs TRBV5-1 and TRBJ2-7; D possibly matches TRBD1 or TRBD2 (5 bases each). V gave up 6 bases and J gave up 6 bases, with 19 bases separating them. Germline V lookup: CDR1 SGHRS, CDR2 YFSETQ. This CDR3 has 14 residues. The CDR3 nucleotides read TGCGCCAGCACTTACTCCGGGACGGATGTCGAGCAGTACTTC. This codes for CASTYSGTDVEQYF.

This clone was seen a handful of times. The chain joins TRBV5-1 to TRBJ1-2, with D maybe TRBD1 (5 bases). Germline CDR1 is SGHRS and CDR2 is YFSETQ. Trimming removed 4 bases from V and 0 bases from J, with 7 bases in between. The CDR3 runs to 13 residues. The CDR3 coding sequence is TGCGCCAGCAGCCTGACAGCTAACTATGGCTACACCTTC. This encodes CASSLTANYGYTF.